Following are 9 T cell receptor beta chains from one sample sequenced in a study of human T cells and chemical hapten exposure. TCRdb reprocessed the RACE reads with MiXCR, giving one entry per CDR3 protein. This sample carries some 380,000 distinct CDR3 sequences, about 4.4% of them seen once, and the ten largest clones take about 2.2%. Time point described: patch test 1, 2 weeks after DPC sensitization. The treatment here: therapeutic diphenylcyclopropenone sensitization with weekly scalp DPC. Sequenced material: whole blood, taken in connection with sensitization to the hapten diphenylcyclopropenone (DPC). Receptors originate from a woman in her forties or fifties with alopecia areata. Some clones in this sample may be carry-over from other donors' samples.

In this sample, this clonotype turned up many times. The chain uses TRBV12-3 or TRBV12-4 and TRBJ2-2; D uncertain. The V end was cut by 5 bases, the J end by 0 bases, with 13 bases between. The CDR3 has 16 residues. CDR3 coding DNA: TGTGCCAGCAGTAACCGGGTTAACGCGAACACCGGGGAGCTGTTTTTT. Amino acids: CASSNRVNANTGELFF.

This clonotype occurred many times. This sequence joins TRBV7-8 and TRBJ2-3; TRBD2 matches at 15 bases. The CDR3 contains 16 residues. CDR1 and CDR2 (germline): SGHVS, FQNEAQ. Trimming at V came to 4 bases and at J to 7 bases, leaving 6 bases not matched to a gene. This CDR3 reads CASSSGGLAGGYTQYF. The CDR3 nucleotides are TGTGCCAGCAGCTCGGGGGGACTAGCGGGAGGCTATACGCAGTATTTT.

This clonotype was counted at least ten times. This rearrangement joins TRBV20-1 to TRBJ1-1; TRBD1 matches at 10 bases. CDR3 length: 14 amino acids. Germline lookup yields CDR1 DFQATT and CDR2 SNEGSKA (reference sequence). V gave up 3 bases and J gave up 8 bases; unmatched junction bases: 9. CDR3 residues: CSARIRDRGLEAFF. The CDR3 DNA follows: TGCAGTGCTAGGATCCGGGACAGGGGATTGGAAGCTTTCTTT.

This clonotype was observed many times. This chain joins TRBV7-2 and TRBJ2-7; weak D call: TRBD1 (6 bases). Germline assignment: CDR1 SGHTA and CDR2 FQGNSA. The ends were cut back, 5 bases at V and 2 bases at J, with 13 bases in the middle. The CDR3 has 14 residues. The CDR3 spells CASSGGRNAYEQYF. The CDR3 DNA follows: TGTGCCAGCAGCGGGGGCAGGAATGCCTACGAGCAGTACTTC. Using reference TRBV7-2 and TRBJ2-7 for the parts outside the CDR3, the full variable domain is GAGVSQSPSNKVTEKGKDVELRCDPISGHTALYWYRQSLGQGLEFLIYFQGNSAPDKSGLPSDRFSAERTGGSVSTLTIQRTQQEDSAVYLCASSGGRNAYEQYFGPGTRLTVT.

This clonotype was counted at least ten times. This chain uses TRBV7-3 with TRBJ1-3, with 7 bases that match TRBD1. The germline gives CDR1 SGHTA, CDR2 FQGTGA. This CDR3 region has 16 residues. V shed 5 bases and J 4 bases; nucleotides not matched to a gene: 11. The CDR3 loop is CASSPGYRGGGNTIYF. The CDR3 DNA reads TGTGCCAGCAGCCCAGGTTACAGGGGAGGAGGAAACACCATATATTTT.

Ten or more counts support this clonotype. This rearrangement joins TRBV7-6 to TRBJ1-1; D may be TRBD1 (5 bases). The V end was cut by 1 base, the J end by 0 bases, with 6 bases between. The CDR3 covers 14 residues. CDR1 is SGHVS and CDR2 is FNYEAQ in the germline V gene. The CDR3 sequence is CASSLGGMNTEAFF. The CDR3 nucleotides read TGTGCCAGCAGCTTAGGGGGGATGAACACTGAAGCTTTCTTT.

This clonotype has more than one count but fewer than ten. The genes are TRBV5-1 and TRBJ2-3; tentatively, D is TRBD2 (6 bases). The CDR3 is 16 amino acids. The V gene's germline CDR1 is SGHRS and CDR2 YFSETQ. Trimming cost V 4 bases and J 4 bases, with 19 bases left between them. The CDR3 is CASSRRTDSSADTQYF. The CDR3 DNA is TGCGCCAGCAGCCGACGGACGGATTCTAGCGCAGATACGCAGTATTTT.

This clonotype was counted many times. The chain employs TRBV11-2 and TRBJ2-3, with 8 positions matching TRBD2. The J segment lost 2 bases and the V segment lost 11 bases, leaving 6 bases of the junction unmatched. The CDR3 spans 13 residues. Germline V gene data show CDR1 as SGHAT and CDR2 as FQNNGV. This CDR3 reads CAGSGGDTDTQYF. The CDR3 DNA reads TGTGCCGGGAGCGGGGGTGACACAGATACGCAGTATTTT.

This clonotype was seen ten or more times. The chain recombines TRBV5-1 with TRBJ2-5, with TRBD2 identical over 9 bases. This CDR3 contains 17 residues. Germline-derived CDR1 and CDR2 are SGHRS and YFSETQ. The J segment lost 1 base and the V segment lost 4 bases, leaving 11 bases of the junction unmatched. CDR3 sequence reads: CASSRVGSGRPQETQYF. CDR3 sequence (DNA): TGCGCCAGCAGCAGGGTCGGAAGCGGGAGGCCCCAAGAGACCCAGTACTTC.